These 13 T cell receptor beta chains were all obtained from the same sample, sequenced in a study of CD8+ T cells in alopecia areata. Sequencing used cDNA as its template, made by extracting RNA and reverse transcribing it. The method was immunoSEQ multiplex PCR; TCRdb's version includes in-frame clones alone and lacks a portion of them. The table lists under 150,000 clones, roughly four fifths of them singletons. Treatment defined: oral pan-JAK inhibitor, 5-10 mg twice daily. Sequencing was performed on CD8+ T cells sorted from blood, taken at week 4, from a patient treated with tofacitinib. These receptors were collected from a human donor with alopecia areata.

This rearrangement joins TRBV2 to TRBJ2-5; D is unclear. The V and J ends lost 6 bases and 8 bases respectively, with 19 bases between them. In germline, CDR1 is SNHLY, CDR2 FYNNEI. The CDR3 has 14 amino acids. In nucleotides, the CDR3 is TGTGCCAGCAGATTCTACCCCTCCTCGGAAACCCAGTACTTC. Its protein is CASRFYPSSETQYF.

This clone was seen a single time. The rearrangement uses TRBV12-5 and TRBJ1-2; D uncertain. CDR3 size: 13 residues. V was pared by 2 bases and J by 1 base, with 5 bases between. Germline V lookup: CDR1 LGHNT, CDR2 FRNRAP. The CDR3 is CASGLFSNYGYTF. The CDR3 coding sequence is TGTGCTAGTGGTTTGTTCAGTAACTATGGCTACACCTTC.

This clone appeared a few times. The rearrangement links TRBV23-1 to TRBJ2-4; no clear D gene. TRBV23-1 is given ORF status, its function remaining uncertain. The CDR3 is 17 residues long. V was trimmed by 0 bases and J by 0 bases, leaving 12 bases between them. For the CDR3, the DNA is TGCGCCAGCAGTCAATCGCGGCAAGACGTAGCCAAAAACATTCAGTACTTC. Its protein product is CASSQSRQDVAKNIQYF.

On this clone: Within the sample, other DNA sequences also encode this same CDR3. The gene calls are TRBV10-3 and TRBJ2-7; 7 bases line up with TRBD1. Germline-derived CDR1 and CDR2 are ENHRY and SYGVKD. The length of the CDR3 is 12 residues. Germline trimming cut 6 bases from V and 4 bases from J; bases unmatched to any gene: 3. CDR3 bases: TGTGCCATCAGAGGGGACAGTTACGAGCAGTACTTC. Protein sequence: CAIRGDSYEQYF.

The rearrangement uses TRBV2 and TRBJ2-5, with 7 bases matching TRBD1. From germline, CDR1 is SNHLY and CDR2 FYNNEI. CDR3 length: 14 amino acids. V shed 1 base and J 2 bases; nucleotides not matched to a gene: 1. The CDR3: CASSEGTGQETQYF. CDR3 nucleotide sequence: TGTGCCAGCAGTGAAGGGACAGGTCAAGAGACCCAGTACTTC.

The rearrangement joins TRBV5-6 to TRBJ2-1; D gene uncertain. Looked up from germline, CDR1 is SGHDT and CDR2 is YYEEEE. This CDR3 has 13 amino acids. V was trimmed by 4 bases and J by 7 bases, leaving 12 bases between them. The CDR3 DNA reads TGTGCCAGCAGCACCGCCTCGGTAAATGAGCAGTTCTTC. Residues: CASSTASVNEQFF.

The chain combines TRBV4-1 with TRBJ1-6; TRBD1 agrees at 8 bases. Germline CDR1 and CDR2: MGHRA and YSYEKL. With 0 bases clipped from V and 7 bases from J, the junction kept 2 bases outside the gene matches. This CDR3 spans 15 amino acids. The CDR3 is CASSQEGQANSPLHF. CDR3 DNA sequence: TGCGCCAGCAGCCAAGAGGGACAGGCCAATTCACCCCTCCACTTT.

The V and J genes are TRBV6-5 and TRBJ1-3; D is uncertain. Germline values: CDR1 MNHEY, CDR2 SVGAGI. This CDR3 is 13 amino acids long. Trimming removed 6 bases at V and 3 bases at J, with 9 bases between. CDR3 region: CASSSHNGNTIYF. CDR3 coding DNA: TGTGCCAGCAGCTCCCATAATGGAAACACCATATATTTT.

The rearrangement joins TRBV6-1 to TRBJ2-2; D not resolved. This CDR3 has 14 amino acids. V lost 1 base, J lost 1 base, and 4 bases lay in between. CDR1 and CDR2 from the germline V gene are MNHNS and SASEGT. CDR3 DNA sequence: TGTGCCAGCAGTGAAGGAGGGAACACCGGGGAGCTGTTTTTT. Translated: CASSEGGNTGELFF.

On this clone itself: In this CDR3 the conserved last residue, phenylalanine or tryptophan, is missing, so a read error is likely. The chain carries TRBV29-1 and TRBJ2-7; 10 positions agree with TRBD1. This CDR3 is 13 amino acids long. Germline CDR1 reads SQVTM; CDR2 reads ANQGSEA. The V segment lost 5 bases and the J segment 2 bases; nucleotides outside the gene matches: 3. The CDR3 region has the DNA TGCAGCGTTAGACAGGGGGCAACCTACGAGCAGTACCTC. Translating gives CSVRQGATYEQYL.

This chain connects TRBV6-5 to TRBJ1-5; the D gene is possibly TRBD1 (5 bases). Per the germline V gene, CDR1 is MNHEY and CDR2 is SVGAGI. The CDR3 covers 15 residues. V lost 4 bases and J lost 1, with 11 bases in between. CDR3 DNA sequence: TGTGCCAGCAGTTGGGGCAGGGAAAGCAATCAGCCCCAGCATTTT. It yields the protein CASSWGRESNQPQHF.

This chain uses TRBV7-2 with TRBJ2-2, with D possibly TRBD1 on 5 matching bases. Trimming removed 8 bases at V and 0 bases at J, with 13 bases between. Looked up from germline, CDR1 is SGHTA and CDR2 is FQGNSA. The CDR3 totals 15 residues. CDR3 in amino acids: CASPGQESNTGELFF. The CDR3 coding sequence is TGTGCCAGCCCAGGACAAGAGTCGAACACCGGGGAGCTGTTTTTT.

The chain is built from TRBV4-1 and TRBJ2-3, with D unresolved. This CDR3 has 15 residues. V lost 1 base, J lost 2 bases, and 10 bases lay in between. Germline V CDR1 and CDR2: MGHRA, YSYEKL. CDR3 sequence: CASSQVFEITDTQYF. In DNA form, the CDR3 reads TGCGCCAGCAGCCAAGTTTTCGAGATCACAGATACGCAGTATTTT.